This TCR beta chain is drawn from a study of T cells in Graves' hyperthyroidism and ophthalmopathy. The investigators amplified TCR beta CDR3 regions from RNA transcripts. The study used the HTBI primer set for a first-round RT-PCR of the TCR CDR3. MiXCR, applied by TCRdb to the multiplex PCR reads, yields one record per CDR3 protein. The data show 450,000 to 600,000 distinct CDR3 sequences, just under 20% seen once. This clonotype was picked up many times. CDR3 length: 17 residues. Looked up from germline, CDR1 is DFQATT and CDR2 is SNEGSKA (reference sequence). With 0 bases removed from V and 2 bases from J, the gap between germline ends came to 18 bases.

This TCR was sampled from a man aged 40-55 years with Graves' ophthalmopathy. This chain connects TRBV20-1 to TRBJ2-3; TRBD2 might be the D (7 bases). Sample: blood. The CDR3 region has the DNA TGCAGTGCTAGAGATCTCTTGCGGGGGCCTGACACAGATACGCAGTATTTT. Its translation is CSARDLLRGPDTDTQYF.